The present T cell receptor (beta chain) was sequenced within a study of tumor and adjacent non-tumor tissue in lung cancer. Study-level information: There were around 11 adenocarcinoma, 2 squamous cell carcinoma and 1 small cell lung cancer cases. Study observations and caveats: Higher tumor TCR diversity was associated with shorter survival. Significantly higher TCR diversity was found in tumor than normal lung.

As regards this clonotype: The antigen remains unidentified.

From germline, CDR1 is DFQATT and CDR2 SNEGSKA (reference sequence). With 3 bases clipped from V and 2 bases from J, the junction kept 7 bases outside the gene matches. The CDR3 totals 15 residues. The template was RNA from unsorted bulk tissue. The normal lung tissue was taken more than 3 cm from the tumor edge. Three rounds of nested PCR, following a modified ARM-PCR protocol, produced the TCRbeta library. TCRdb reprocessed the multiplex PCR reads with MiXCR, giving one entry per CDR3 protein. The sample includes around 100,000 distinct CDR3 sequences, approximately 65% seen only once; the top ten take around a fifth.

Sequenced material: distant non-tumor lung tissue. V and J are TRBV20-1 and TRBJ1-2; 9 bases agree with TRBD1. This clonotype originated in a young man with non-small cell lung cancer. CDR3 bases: TGCAGTGCTAGGCATAGGACAGGGGAAAACTATGGCTACACCTTC. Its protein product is CSARHRTGENYGYTF.